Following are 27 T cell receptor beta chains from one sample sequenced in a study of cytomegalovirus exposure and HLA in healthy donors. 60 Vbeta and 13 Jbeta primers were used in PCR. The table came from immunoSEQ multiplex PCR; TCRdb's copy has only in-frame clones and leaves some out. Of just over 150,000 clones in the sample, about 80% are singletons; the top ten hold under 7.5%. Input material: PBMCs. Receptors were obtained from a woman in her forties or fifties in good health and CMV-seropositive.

The CDR3, as DNA: TGTGCCAGTAGTCCCCTCGACAGGGAAAAACTGTTTTTT. Protein product: CASSPLDREKLFF. The rearrangement joins TRBV19 to TRBJ1-4, with a tentative D call TRBD1 (6 bases). The CDR3 is 13 residues long. Germline lookup yields CDR1 LNHDA and CDR2 SQIVND (reference sequence). V shed 5 bases and J shed 8 bases, with 12 bases lying between them.

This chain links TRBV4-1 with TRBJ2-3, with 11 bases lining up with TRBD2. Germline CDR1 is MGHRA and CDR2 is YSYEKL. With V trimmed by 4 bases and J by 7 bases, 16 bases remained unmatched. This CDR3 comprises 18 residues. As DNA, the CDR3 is TGCGCCAGCAGCCTTAGTTACGAAGTAGCGGGGGGGCCGTATACGCAGTATTTT. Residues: CASSLSYEVAGGPYTQYF.

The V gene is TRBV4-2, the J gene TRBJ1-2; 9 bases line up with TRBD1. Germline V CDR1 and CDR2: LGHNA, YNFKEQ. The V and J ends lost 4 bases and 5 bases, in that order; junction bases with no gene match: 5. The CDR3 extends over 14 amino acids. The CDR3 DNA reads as TGTGCCAGCAGCCCCGGACAGGGGTTATATGGCTACACCTTC. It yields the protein CASSPGQGLYGYTF.

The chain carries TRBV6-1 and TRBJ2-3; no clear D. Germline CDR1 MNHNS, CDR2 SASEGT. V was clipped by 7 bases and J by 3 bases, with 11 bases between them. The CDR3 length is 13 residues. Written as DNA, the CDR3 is TGTGCCAGCAAAGCCGACGGGACAGATACGCAGTATTTT. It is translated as CASKADGTDTQYF.

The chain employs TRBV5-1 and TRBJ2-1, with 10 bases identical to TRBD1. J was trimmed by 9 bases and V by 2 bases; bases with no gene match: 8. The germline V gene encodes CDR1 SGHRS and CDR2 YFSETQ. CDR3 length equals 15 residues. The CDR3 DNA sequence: TGCGCCAGCAGCTTTGGACAGGGGGTCAAGGGTGAGCAGTTCTTC. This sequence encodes CASSFGQGVKGEQFF.

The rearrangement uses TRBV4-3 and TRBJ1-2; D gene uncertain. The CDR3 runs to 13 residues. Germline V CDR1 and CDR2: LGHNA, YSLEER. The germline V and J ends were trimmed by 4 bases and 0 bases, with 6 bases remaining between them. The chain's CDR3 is CASSRQANYGYTF. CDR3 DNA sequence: TGCGCCAGCAGCCGGCAGGCTAACTATGGCTACACCTTC.

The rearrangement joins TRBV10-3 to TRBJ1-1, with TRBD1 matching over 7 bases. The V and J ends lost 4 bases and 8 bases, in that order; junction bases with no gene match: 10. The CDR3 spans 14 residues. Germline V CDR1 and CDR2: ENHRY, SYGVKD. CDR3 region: CAISGGQKNREAFF. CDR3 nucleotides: TGTGCCATCAGTGGGGGACAGAAGAACCGGGAAGCTTTCTTT.

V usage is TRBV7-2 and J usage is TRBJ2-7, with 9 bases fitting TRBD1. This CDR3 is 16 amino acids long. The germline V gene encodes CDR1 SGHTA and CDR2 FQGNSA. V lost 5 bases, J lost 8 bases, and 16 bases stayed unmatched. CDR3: CASSPQSVGQGRKQYF. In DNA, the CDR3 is TGTGCCAGCAGCCCCCAGTCGGTGGGACAGGGTCGCAAGCAGTACTTC.

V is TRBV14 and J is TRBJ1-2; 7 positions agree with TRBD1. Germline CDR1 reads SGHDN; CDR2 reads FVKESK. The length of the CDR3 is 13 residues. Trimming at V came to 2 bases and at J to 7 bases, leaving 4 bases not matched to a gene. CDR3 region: CASSQSGGFGYTF. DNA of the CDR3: TGTGCCAGCAGCCAATCAGGGGGATTTGGCTACACCTTC.

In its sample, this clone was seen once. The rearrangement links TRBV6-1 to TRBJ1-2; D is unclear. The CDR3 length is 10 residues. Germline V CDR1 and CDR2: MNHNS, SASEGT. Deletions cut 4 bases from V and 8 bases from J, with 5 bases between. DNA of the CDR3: TGTGCCAGCAGTGCAGTGGGCTACACCTTC. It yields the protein CASSAVGYTF.

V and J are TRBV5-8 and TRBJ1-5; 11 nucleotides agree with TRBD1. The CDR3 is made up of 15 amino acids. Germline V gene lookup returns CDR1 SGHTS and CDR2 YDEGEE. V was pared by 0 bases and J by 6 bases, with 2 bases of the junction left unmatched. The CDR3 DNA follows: TGTGCCAGCAGCTTGGGGGACAGGGGGACTCAGCCCCAGCATTTT. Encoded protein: CASSLGDRGTQPQHF.

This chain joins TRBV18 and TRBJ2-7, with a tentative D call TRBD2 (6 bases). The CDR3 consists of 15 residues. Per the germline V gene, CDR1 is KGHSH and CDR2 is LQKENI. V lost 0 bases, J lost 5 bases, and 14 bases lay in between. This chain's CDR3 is CASSPPTGGIHEQYF. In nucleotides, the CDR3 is TGTGCCAGCTCACCACCCACAGGCGGGATACACGAGCAGTACTTC.

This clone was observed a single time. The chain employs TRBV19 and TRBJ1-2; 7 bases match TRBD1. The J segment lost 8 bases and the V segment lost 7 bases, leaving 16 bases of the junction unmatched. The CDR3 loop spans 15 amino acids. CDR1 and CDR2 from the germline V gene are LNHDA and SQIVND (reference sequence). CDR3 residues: CASNRLTGSSWGYTF. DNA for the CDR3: TGTGCCAGTAACAGGTTGACAGGGTCTTCGTGGGGCTACACCTTC.

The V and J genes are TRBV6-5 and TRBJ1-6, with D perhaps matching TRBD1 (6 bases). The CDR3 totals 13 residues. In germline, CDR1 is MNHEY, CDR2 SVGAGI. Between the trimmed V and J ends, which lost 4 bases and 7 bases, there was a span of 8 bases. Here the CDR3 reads CASSFTGNSPLHF. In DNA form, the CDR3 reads TGTGCCAGCAGTTTCACAGGGAATTCACCCCTCCACTTT.

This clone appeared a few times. The CDR3 reads CASSSAGTGDEKLFF. In DNA, the CDR3 is TGTGCCAGCAGTTCCGCCGGGACAGGGGATGAAAAACTGTTTTTT. The chain has TRBV28 and TRBJ1-4; TRBD1 matches 10 bases. V gave up 4 bases and J gave up 6 bases; unmatched junction bases: 5. The germline V gene encodes CDR1 MDHEN and CDR2 SYDVKM. The CDR3 has 15 residues.

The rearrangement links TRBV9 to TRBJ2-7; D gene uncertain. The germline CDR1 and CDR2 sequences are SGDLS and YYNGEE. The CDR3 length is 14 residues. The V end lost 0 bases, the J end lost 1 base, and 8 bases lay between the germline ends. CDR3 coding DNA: TGTGCCAGCAGCGTAGAGTGGCAGTCCTACGAGCAGTACTTC. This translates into CASSVEWQSYEQYF.

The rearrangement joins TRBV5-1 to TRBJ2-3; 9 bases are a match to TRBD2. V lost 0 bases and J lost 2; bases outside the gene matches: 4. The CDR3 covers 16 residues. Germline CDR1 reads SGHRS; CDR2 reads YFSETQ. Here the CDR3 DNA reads TGCGCCAGCAGCTTGGGACTAGCGGTATACACAGATACGCAGTATTTT. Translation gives CASSLGLAVYTDTQYF. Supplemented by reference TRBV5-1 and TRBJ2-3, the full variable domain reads KAGVTQTPRYLIKTRGQQVTLSCSPISGHRSVSWYQQTPGQGLQFLFEYFSETQRNKGNFPGRFSGRQFSNSRSEMNVSTLELGDSALYLCASSLGLAVYTDTQYFGPGTRLTVL.

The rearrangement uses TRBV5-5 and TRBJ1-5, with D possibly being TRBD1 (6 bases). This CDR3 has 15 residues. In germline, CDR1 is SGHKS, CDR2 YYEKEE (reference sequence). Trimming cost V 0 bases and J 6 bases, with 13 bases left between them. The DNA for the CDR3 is TGTGCCAGCAGCTTGGGGGGGCAGCAGGCTCAGCCCCAGCATTTT. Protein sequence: CASSLGGQQAQPQHF.

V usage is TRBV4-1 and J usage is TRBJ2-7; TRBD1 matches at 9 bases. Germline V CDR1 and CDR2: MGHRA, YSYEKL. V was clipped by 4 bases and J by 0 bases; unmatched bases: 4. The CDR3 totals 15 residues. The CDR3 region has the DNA TGCGCCAGCAGCCTTGAGGACAGGGGCTCCTACGAGCAGTACTTC. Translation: CASSLEDRGSYEQYF.

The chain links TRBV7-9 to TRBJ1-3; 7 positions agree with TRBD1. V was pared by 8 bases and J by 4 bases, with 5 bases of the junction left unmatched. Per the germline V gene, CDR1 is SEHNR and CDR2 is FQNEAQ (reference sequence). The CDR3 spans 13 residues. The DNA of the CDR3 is TGTGCCAGCGATGACAGGGAAGGAAACACCATATATTTT. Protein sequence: CASDDREGNTIYF.

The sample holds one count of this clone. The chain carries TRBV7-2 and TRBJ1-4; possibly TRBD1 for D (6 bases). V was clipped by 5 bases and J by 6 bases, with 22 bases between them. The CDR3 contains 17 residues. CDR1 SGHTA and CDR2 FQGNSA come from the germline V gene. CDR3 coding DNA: TGTGCCAGCAGCAGTCCCGGGGACGGGGGGCGGTATGAAAAACTGTTTTTT. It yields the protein CASSSPGDGGRYEKLFF.

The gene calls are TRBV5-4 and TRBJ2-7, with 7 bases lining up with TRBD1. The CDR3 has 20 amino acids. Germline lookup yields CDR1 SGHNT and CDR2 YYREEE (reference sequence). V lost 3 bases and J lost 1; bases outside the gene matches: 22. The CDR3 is CASSCASQTGPIGESYEQYF. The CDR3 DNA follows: TGTGCCAGCAGCTGCGCTTCGCAGACAGGGCCGATCGGAGAATCCTACGAGCAGTACTTC. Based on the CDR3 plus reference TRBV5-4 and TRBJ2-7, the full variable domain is ETGVTQSPTHLIKTRGQQVTLRCSSQSGHNTVSWYQQALGQGPQFIFQYYREEENGRGNFPPRFSGLQFPNYSSELNVNALELDDSALYLCASSCASQTGPIGESYEQYFGPGTRLTVT.

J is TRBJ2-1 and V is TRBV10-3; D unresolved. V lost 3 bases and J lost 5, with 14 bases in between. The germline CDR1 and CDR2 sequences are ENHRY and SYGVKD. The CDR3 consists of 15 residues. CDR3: CAISDGPATHNEQFF. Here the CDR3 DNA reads TGTGCCATCAGTGATGGGCCAGCCACACACAATGAGCAGTTCTTC.

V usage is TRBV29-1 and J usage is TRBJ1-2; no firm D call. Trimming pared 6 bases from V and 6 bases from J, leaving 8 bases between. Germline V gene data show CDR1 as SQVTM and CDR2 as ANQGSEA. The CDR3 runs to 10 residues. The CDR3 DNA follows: TGCAGCGTAAGACGGGATGGCTACACCTTC. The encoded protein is CSVRRDGYTF.

CDR3 sequence (DNA): TGCGCCAGCAGTGAGTACAGGGGGTACGAGCAGTACTTC. Its protein product is CASSEYRGYEQYF. The V and J genes are TRBV10-2 and TRBJ2-7, with 8 bases that match TRBD1. Germline V gene lookup returns CDR1 WSHSY and CDR2 SAAADI. V shed 1 base and J 4 bases; nucleotides not matched to a gene: 0. This CDR3 contains 13 residues.

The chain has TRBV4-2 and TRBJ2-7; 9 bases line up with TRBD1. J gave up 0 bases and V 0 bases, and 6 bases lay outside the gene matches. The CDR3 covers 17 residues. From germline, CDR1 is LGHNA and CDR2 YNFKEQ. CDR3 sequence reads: CASSQDLPTGGSYEQYF. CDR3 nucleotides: TGTGCCAGCAGCCAAGATCTCCCGACAGGGGGCTCCTACGAGCAGTACTTC.

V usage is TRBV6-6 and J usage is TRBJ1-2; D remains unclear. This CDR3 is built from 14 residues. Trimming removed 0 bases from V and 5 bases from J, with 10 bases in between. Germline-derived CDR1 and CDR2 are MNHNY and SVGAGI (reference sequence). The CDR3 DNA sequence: TGTGCCAGCAGTTACTCTTCAGGCCTATATGGCTACACCTTC. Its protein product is CASSYSSGLYGYTF.